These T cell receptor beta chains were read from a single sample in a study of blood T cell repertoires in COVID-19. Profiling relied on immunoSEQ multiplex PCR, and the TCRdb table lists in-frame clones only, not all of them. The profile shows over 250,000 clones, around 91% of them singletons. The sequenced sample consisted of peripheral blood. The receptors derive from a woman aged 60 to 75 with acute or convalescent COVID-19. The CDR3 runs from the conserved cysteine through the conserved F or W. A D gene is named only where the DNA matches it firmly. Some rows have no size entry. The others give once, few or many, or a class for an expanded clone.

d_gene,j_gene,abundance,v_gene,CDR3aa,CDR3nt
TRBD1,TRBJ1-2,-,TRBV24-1,CATSGKTGGSSGYTF,TGTGCCACCAGTGGTAAGACAGGGGGCTCGAGTGGCTACACCTTC
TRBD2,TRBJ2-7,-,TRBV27,CASSLAGGFSSYEQYF,TGTGCCAGCAGCCTAGCGGGGGGCTTTAGCTCCTACGAGCAGTACTTC
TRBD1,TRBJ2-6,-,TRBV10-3,CAISRGQVLSGANVLTF,TGTGCCATCAGTCGGGGACAGGTTCTCTCTGGGGCCAACGTCCTGACTTTC
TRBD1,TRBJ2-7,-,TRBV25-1,CASTRGQGDSYEQYF,TGTGCCAGCACGCGAGGACAGGGAGACTCCTACGAGCAGTACTTC
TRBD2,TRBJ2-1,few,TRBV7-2,CASSAQRGASYNEQFF,TGTGCCAGCAGCGCGCAGCGGGGGGCCTCCTACAATGAGCAGTTCTTC
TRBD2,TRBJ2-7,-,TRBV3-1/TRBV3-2,CASSFGLESSYEQYF,TGTGCCAGCAGCTTTGGACTAGAGAGCTCCTACGAGCAGTACTTC
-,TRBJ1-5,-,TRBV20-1,CSASLPGQPQHF,TGCAGTGCTAGTCTCCCAGGGCAGCCCCAGCATTTT
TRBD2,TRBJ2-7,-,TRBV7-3,CASSSRTSGNEQYF,TGTGCCAGCAGCTCAAGGACTAGCGGGAACGAGCAGTACTTC
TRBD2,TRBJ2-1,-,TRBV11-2,CASSLWTSDDEQFF,TGTGCCAGCAGCTTATGGACTAGCGATGATGAGCAGTTCTTC
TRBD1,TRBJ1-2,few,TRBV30,CAFSRDRPAGYTF,TGTGCCTTTTCCCGGGACAGGCCGGCTGGCTACACCTTC
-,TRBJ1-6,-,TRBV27,CASSLSEADSPLHF,TGTGCCAGCAGTTTATCCGAAGCGGATTCACCCCTCCACTTT
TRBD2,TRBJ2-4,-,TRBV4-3,CASSQGLAGGPVQNIQYF,TGCGCCAGCAGCCAAGGACTAGCGGGGGGGCCGGTCCAAAACATTCAGTACTTC
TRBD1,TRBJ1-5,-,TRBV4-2,CASSQDGTGGFGNQPQHF,TGTGCCAGCAGCCAAGACGGGACAGGGGGATTCGGCAATCAGCCCCAGCATTTT
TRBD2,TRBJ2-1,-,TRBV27,CASSLPGGSRNEQFF,TGTGCCAGCAGTTTGCCGGGCGGGAGTCGGAATGAGCAGTTCTTC
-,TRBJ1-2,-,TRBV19,CASSISGKNYGYTF,TGTGCCAGTAGTATTTCAGGAAAAAACTATGGCTACACCTTC
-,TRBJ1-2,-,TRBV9,CASTKTQASNYGYTF,TGTGCCAGCACAAAAACCCAGGCCTCTAACTATGGCTACACCTTC
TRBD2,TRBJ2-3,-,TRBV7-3,CASSPGLSAGESTDTQYF,TGTGCCAGCAGCCCCGGCCTCAGCGCGGGGGAGAGCACAGATACGCAGTATTTT
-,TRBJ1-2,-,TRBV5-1,CASSLNMQGLQRGYTF,TGCGCCAGCAGCTTGAATATGCAGGGCCTCCAACGTGGCTACACCTTC
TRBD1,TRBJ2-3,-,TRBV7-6,CASSTRQGAADTQYF,TGTGCCAGCAGCACGAGACAGGGGGCAGCAGATACGCAGTATTTT
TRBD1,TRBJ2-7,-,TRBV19,CASSAGTGSSYEQYF,TGTGCCAGTAGTGCCGGGACAGGGAGCTCCTACGAGCAGTACTTC
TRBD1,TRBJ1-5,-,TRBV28,CASSSGTGFQPQHF,TGTGCCAGCAGCTCCGGGACAGGGTTTCAGCCCCAGCATTTT
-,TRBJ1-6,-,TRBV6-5,CASSYQHGQPLHF,TGTGCCAGCAGTTATCAGCACGGACAACCCCTCCACTTT
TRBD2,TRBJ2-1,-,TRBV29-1,CSVELAGGLYEQFF,TGCAGCGTCGAACTAGCGGGAGGGCTGTATGAGCAGTTCTTC
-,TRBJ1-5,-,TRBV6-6,CASSYVGQPQHF,TGTGCCAGCAGTTATGTCGGTCAGCCCCAGCATTTT
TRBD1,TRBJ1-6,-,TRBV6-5,CASSSSGTGRSPLHF,TGTGCCAGCAGTTCATCCGGGACAGGACGTTCACCCCTCCACTTT
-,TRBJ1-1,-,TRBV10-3,CAIRPTDMNTEAFF,TGTGCCATCAGGCCTACAGATATGAACACTGAAGCTTTCTTT
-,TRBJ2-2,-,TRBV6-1,CASSERHPANTGELFF,TGTGCCAGCAGTGAGAGACACCCCGCGAACACCGGGGAGCTGTTTTTT
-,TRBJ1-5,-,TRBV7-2,CASSFGGGYSNQPQHF,TGTGCCAGCAGCTTTGGGGGGGGATATAGCAATCAGCCCCAGCATTTT
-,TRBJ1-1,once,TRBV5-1,CASSPPQGWNTEAFF,TGCGCCAGCAGCCCACCCCAGGGATGGAACACTGAAGCTTTCTTT
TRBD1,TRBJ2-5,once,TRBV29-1,CSVVRDRDWWQETQYF,TGCAGCGTTGTTAGGGACAGGGATTGGTGGCAAGAGACCCAGTACTTC
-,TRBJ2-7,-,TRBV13,CASTGGFSEQYF,TGTGCCAGCACGGGGGGCTTTTCAGAGCAGTACTTC
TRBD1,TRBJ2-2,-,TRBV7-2,CASSYSGGTGELFF,TGTGCCAGCAGCTACTCAGGGGGCACCGGGGAGCTGTTTTTT
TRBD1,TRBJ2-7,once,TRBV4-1,CASSQGGQGNVYEQYF,TGCGCCAGCAGCCAAGGGGGACAGGGCAATGTTTACGAGCAGTACTTC
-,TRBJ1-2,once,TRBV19,CASSIDPYRSPLGYTF,TGTGCCAGTAGTATAGATCCGTACAGGAGCCCCTTGGGCTACACCTTC
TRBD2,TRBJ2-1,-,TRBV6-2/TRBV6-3,CASSTTSGGAVSYNEQFF,TGTGCCAGCAGCACCACTAGCGGGGGGGCCGTGTCCTACAATGAGCAGTTCTTC
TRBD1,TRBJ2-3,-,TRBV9,CASSVTGTGTDTQYF,TGTGCCAGCAGCGTCACCGGGACAGGCACAGATACGCAGTATTTT
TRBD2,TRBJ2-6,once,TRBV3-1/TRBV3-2,CASSQVRLAGTSGANVLTF,TGTGCCAGCAGCCAAGTCAGGCTAGCGGGGACCTCTGGGGCCAACGTCCTGACTTTC
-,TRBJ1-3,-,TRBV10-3,CAISVTALLSGNTIYF,TGTGCCATCAGTGTTACAGCCCTCCTCTCTGGAAACACCATATATTTT
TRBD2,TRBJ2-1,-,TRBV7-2,CASSLYGAGGPYNEQFF,TGTGCCAGCAGTCTCTATGGGGCGGGGGGGCCCTACAATGAGCAGTTCTTC
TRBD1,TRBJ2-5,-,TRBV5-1,CASSLRGQGVGETQYF,TGCGCCAGCAGCTTGAGGGGACAGGGAGTAGGGGAGACCCAGTACTTC
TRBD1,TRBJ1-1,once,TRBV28,CATTTGGGYTEAFF,TGTGCCACAACCACAGGGGGCGGGTACACTGAAGCTTTCTTT
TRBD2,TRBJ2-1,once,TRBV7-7,CASSLSGAGPNEQFF,TGTGCTAGCAGCCTTAGCGGAGCGGGGCCCAATGAGCAGTTCTTC
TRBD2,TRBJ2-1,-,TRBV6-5,CASWASGAYNEQFF,TGTGCCAGCTGGGCTAGCGGGGCTTACAATGAGCAGTTCTTC
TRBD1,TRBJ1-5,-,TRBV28,CASRRTGYRSSNQPQHF,TGTGCCAGCAGAAGGACAGGGTATCGAAGCAGCAATCAGCCCCAGCATTTT
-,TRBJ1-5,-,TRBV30,CAWSVLGAGQPQHF,TGTGCCTGGAGTGTACTGGGGGCGGGTCAGCCCCAGCATTTT
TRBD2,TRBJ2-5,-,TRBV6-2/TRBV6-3,CASSYPLSGGGPQETQYF,TGTGCCAGCAGTTACCCCCTTAGCGGGGGCGGCCCCCAAGAGACCCAGTACTTC
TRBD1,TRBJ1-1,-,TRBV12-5,CASGLAHGTGLNTEAFF,TGTGCTAGTGGTTTGGCTCATGGGACAGGACTGAACACTGAAGCTTTCTTT